These 18 T cell receptor beta chains were all obtained from the same sample, sequenced in a study of T cell clonotyping in hematopoietic cell transplantation. Assay: immunoSEQ multiplex PCR; the TCRdb copy retains only in-frame clones and omits some. The data hold 49,000 or so clones, with 82% observed a single time. The time point was: recipient sample about 28 days before transplant, after cytoreduction. The material was peripheral blood mononuclear cells, obtained before stem cell transplant. The receptors here all came from a man in his sixties with myelodysplastic syndrome. Some clones in this sample may be carry-over from other donors' samples.

This chain uses TRBV6-5 with TRBJ1-1, with 12 bases fitting TRBD1. V lost 8 bases to trimming and J lost 10 bases; unmatched junction nucleotides: 8. This CDR3 has 13 residues. Germline assignment: CDR1 MNHEY and CDR2 SVGAGI. The chain's CDR3 is CASLGQGAGTAFF. The CDR3 region has the DNA TGTGCCAGCCTGGGACAGGGGGCCGGAACAGCTTTCTTT.

DNA of the CDR3: TGCAGCGTGGGACAGGGCGGGTACACCGGGGAGCTGTTTTTT. Protein sequence: CSVGQGGYTGELFF. V is TRBV29-1 and J is TRBJ2-2; 9 bases fit TRBD1. Germline V gene data show CDR1 as SQVTM and CDR2 as ANQGSEA. The V segment lost 6 bases and the J segment 3 bases; nucleotides outside the gene matches: 5. The CDR3 extends over 14 amino acids.

This clone was seen a few times. This chain connects TRBV5-1 to TRBJ1-4; the D gene is possibly TRBD1 (6 bases). This CDR3 is built from 16 residues. The germline V and J ends were trimmed by 3 bases and 0 bases, with 12 bases remaining between them. The germline V gene encodes CDR1 SGHRS and CDR2 YFSETQ. The CDR3 region has the DNA TGCGCCAGCAGCTCGGACAGACAATCAACTAATGAAAAACTGTTTTTT. It yields the protein CASSSDRQSTNEKLFF.

The rearrangement joins TRBV30 to TRBJ1-2; D is ambiguous. Trimming removed 2 bases from V and 2 bases from J, with 9 bases in between. The CDR3 has 13 residues. CDR1 is GTSNPN and CDR2 is SVGIG in the germline V gene (reference sequence). The CDR3, as DNA: TGTGCCTGGAGTATGTCCATGAACTATGGCTACACCTTC. Protein sequence: CAWSMSMNYGYTF. Supplemented by reference TRBV30 and TRBJ1-2, the full variable domain reads SQTIHQWPATLVQPVGSPLSLECTVEGTSNPNLYWYRQAAGRGLQLLFYSVGIGQISSEVPQNLSASRPQDRQFILSSKKLLLSDSGFYLCAWSMSMNYGYTFGSGTRLTVV.

The rearrangement joins TRBV4-2 to TRBJ1-5; D is possibly TRBD1 (6 bases). From germline, CDR1 is LGHNA and CDR2 YNFKEQ. V was shortened by 4 bases and J by 4 bases, with 14 bases between the two germline ends. This CDR3 spans 15 amino acids. The CDR3 DNA reads TGTGCCAGCAGCCGGAACAGGGAGCGGAATCAGCCCCAGCATTTT. It specifies CASSRNRERNQPQHF.

CDR3 sequence (DNA): TGTGCCAGCAGCCCAGGTATCGGCTATGGCTACACCTTC. Protein sequence: CASSPGIGYGYTF. The genes are TRBV2 and TRBJ1-2, with D uncertain. V was clipped by 6 bases and J by 4 bases, with 12 bases between them. Germline CDR1 SNHLY, CDR2 FYNNEI. The CDR3 has 13 amino acids. The full variable domain, with the rest looked up from reference TRBV2 and TRBJ1-2, is EPEVTQTPSHQVTQMGQEVILRCVPISNHLYFYWYRQILGQKVEFLVSFYNNEISEKSEIFDDQFSVERPDGSNFTLKIRSTKLEDSAMYFCASSPGIGYGYTFGSGTRLTVV.

This chain links TRBV6-5 with TRBJ1-1; 8 bases match TRBD1. Germline CDR1 MNHEY, CDR2 SVGAGI. This CDR3 is 16 amino acids long. V was pared by 0 bases and J by 6 bases, with 9 bases of the junction left unmatched. CDR3 in amino acids: CASSYSLGQGRSEAFF. The CDR3, as DNA: TGTGCCAGCAGTTACTCGTTAGGACAGGGTCGCTCTGAAGCTTTCTTT.

The V call is TRBV5-1, the J call TRBJ2-7, with D maybe TRBD1 (5 bases). This CDR3 has 15 amino acids. Trimming shortened V by 0 bases and J by 2 bases, and 12 bases separated the two germline ends. Germline CDR1 reads SGHRS; CDR2 reads YFSETQ. In DNA form, the CDR3 reads TGCGCCAGCAGCTTGGGAACAGGCCCAGCCTACGAGCAGTACTTC. Its protein product is CASSLGTGPAYEQYF.

This clone was seen a single time. The rearrangement joins TRBV29-1 to TRBJ1-1; TRBD1 is a possible D gene (6 bases). This CDR3 comprises 10 residues. The germline V gene has CDR1 SQVTM and CDR2 ANQGSEA. V lost 6 bases, J lost 7 bases, and 9 bases lay in between. CDR3 sequence reads: CSVGTSEAFF. Written as DNA, the CDR3 is TGCAGCGTCGGGACAAGTGAAGCTTTCTTT. Drawing the rest from reference TRBV29-1 and TRBJ1-1, the complete variable domain is SAVISQKPSRDICQRGTSLTIQCQVDSQVTMMFWYRQQPGQSLTLIATANQGSEATYESGFVIDKFPISRPNLTFSTLTVSNMSPEDSSIYLCSVGTSEAFFGQGTRLTVV.

The CDR3 spells CASQRSSGNTIYF. In DNA form, the CDR3 reads TGTGCCAGTCAACGGAGCTCTGGAAACACCATATATTTT. This chain connects TRBV19 to TRBJ1-3, with D unclear. V lost 8 bases and J lost 0, with 8 bases in between. The V gene's germline CDR1 is LNHDA and CDR2 SQIVND (reference sequence). The CDR3 runs to 13 residues. Filled out from reference TRBV19 and TRBJ1-3, the complete variable domain reads DGGITQSPKYLFRKEGQNVTLSCEQNLNHDAMYWYRQDPGQGLRLIYYSQIVNDFQKGDIAEGYSVSREKKESFPLTVTSAQKNPTAFYLCASQRSSGNTIYFGEGSWLTVV.

The rearrangement uses TRBV7-2 and TRBJ2-3; a possible D gene is TRBD1 (6 bases). There are 15 residues in the CDR3. Germline CDR1 and CDR2: SGHTA and FQGNSA. V lost 4 bases and J lost 1, with 12 bases in between. The CDR3 is CASSSRPGGTDTQYF. In nucleotides, the CDR3 is TGTGCCAGCAGCTCACGTCCAGGGGGCACAGATACGCAGTATTTT.

The chain uses TRBV5-6 and TRBJ1-2; D is unresolved. Germline CDR1 is SGHDT and CDR2 is YYEEEE. V was clipped by 0 bases and J by 2 bases, with 5 bases between them. The CDR3 covers 13 residues. CDR3 coding DNA: TGTGCCAGCAGCTTGGGAGGGAACTATGGCTACACCTTC. This encodes CASSLGGNYGYTF.

This clone is a singleton in its sample. The chain uses TRBV7-2 and TRBJ1-2, with 7 positions matching TRBD1. CDR1 and CDR2 from the germline V gene are SGHTA and FQGNSA. The CDR3 loop spans 14 amino acids. V dropped 1 base and J dropped 8; count of bases not matched to a gene: 7. CDR3 sequence reads: CASSLGRAGGGYTF. CDR3 coding DNA: TGTGCCAGCAGCTTAGGGAGGGCAGGGGGAGGCTACACCTTC.

This chain uses TRBV7-2 with TRBJ2-3, with 10 bases identical to TRBD2. The CDR3 has 17 amino acids. Germline V gives CDR1 SGHTA, CDR2 FQGNSA. Losses at the gene ends were 5 bases for V and 0 bases for J; bases not matched to a gene: 8. The CDR3 DNA follows: TGTGCCAGCAGCCCTTCTAGCGGGGGCACTAGCACAGATACGCAGTATTTT. Its protein product is CASSPSSGGTSTDTQYF.

In this sample, this clone turned up once. The chain recombines TRBV28 with TRBJ2-7, with TRBD1 matching over 7 bases. The V and J ends lost 5 bases and 2 bases, in that order; junction bases with no gene match: 6. Per the germline V gene, CDR1 is MDHEN and CDR2 is SYDVKM. The CDR3 spans 14 residues. CDR3: CASSDSGQPYEQYF. The CDR3, as DNA: TGTGCCAGCAGTGACTCGGGACAGCCCTACGAGCAGTACTTC.

CDR3: CASRISYEQYF. For the CDR3, the DNA is TGTGCCAGCAGAATCTCCTACGAGCAGTACTTC. The V call is TRBV6-5, the J call TRBJ2-7; D gene unclear. Germline CDR1 reads MNHEY; CDR2 reads SVGAGI. V dropped 6 bases and J dropped 0 bases, with 3 bases sitting between them. The CDR3 spans 11 residues.

In DNA, the CDR3 is TGTGCCAGCAGTTACCTGGACTATAATCAGCCCCAGCATTTT. Residues: CASSYLDYNQPQHF. This chain links TRBV6-6 with TRBJ1-5, with unresolved D. The CDR3 is 14 residues long. Germline CDR1 and CDR2: MNHNY and SVGAGI (reference sequence). Trimming removed 2 bases at V and 4 bases at J, with 9 bases between.

The rearrangement uses TRBV7-2 and TRBJ2-7; TRBD2 agrees at 12 bases. This CDR3 region has 16 residues. J was trimmed by 2 bases and V by 2 bases; bases with no gene match: 4. Germline values: CDR1 SGHTA, CDR2 FQGNSA. This chain's CDR3 is CASSLWLAGGTYEQYF. For the CDR3, the DNA is TGTGCCAGCAGCTTATGGCTAGCGGGGGGGACCTACGAGCAGTACTTC. The full variable domain, rest sourced from reference TRBV7-2 and TRBJ2-7, is GAGVSQSPSNKVTEKGKDVELRCDPISGHTALYWYRQSLGQGLEFLIYFQGNSAPDKSGLPSDRFSAERTGGSVSTLTIQRTQQEDSAVYLCASSLWLAGGTYEQYFGPGTRLTVT.